The 30 T cell receptor beta chains listed next were all sequenced from one sample in a study of cytomegalovirus exposure and HLA in healthy donors. The PCR employed 60 Vbeta primers together with 13 Jbeta primers. Clones were sequenced by immunoSEQ multiplex PCR, and TCRdb holds only the in-frame ones, with some missing. The sample carries under 150,000 clones, about three quarters recorded once. What was sequenced was PBMCs. These TCRs come from a woman in her 30s in good health and CMV-seropositive.

In DNA form, the CDR3 reads TGTGCCAGCAGCCCCACTCTGACCGGGGAGCTGTTTTTT. Translation: CASSPTLTGELFF. The rearrangement links TRBV11-1 to TRBJ2-2; D remains unclear. V lost 5 bases and J 5 bases, leaving 9 bases between the germline ends. Germline V lookup: CDR1 SGHAT, CDR2 FQDESV (reference sequence). CDR3 length: 13 amino acids.

The V call is TRBV7-7, the J call TRBJ2-1; TRBD1 matches 7 bases. The CDR3 extends over 13 amino acids. Trimming took 3 bases from V and 6 from J; bases not matched to a gene: 2. Germline lookup yields CDR1 SSHAT and CDR2 FNYEAQ (reference sequence). The CDR3 DNA sequence: TGTGCCAGCAGCTTCGACAGGGCCAATGAGCAGTTCTTC. It encodes CASSFDRANEQFF.

This clone has only one observation. The gene calls are TRBV6-1 and TRBJ1-3, with D unresolved. This CDR3 comprises 13 residues. V lost 0 bases and J lost 5, with 5 bases in between. CDR1 MNHNS and CDR2 SASEGT come from the germline V gene. CDR3 region: CASSEAPRNTIYF. CDR3 DNA sequence: TGTGCCAGCAGTGAAGCCCCTCGAAACACCATATATTTT.

The chain has TRBV4-2 and TRBJ2-2; 9 nucleotides align to TRBD2. CDR1 and CDR2 from the germline V gene are LGHNA and YNFKEQ. This CDR3 region has 18 residues. V trimming: 4 bases; J trimming: 4 bases; junction bases outside the gene matches: 13. CDR3 protein: CASSRPGAGGLGTGELFF. Here the CDR3 DNA reads TGTGCCAGCAGCCGCCCGGGAGCGGGGGGCCTGGGCACCGGGGAGCTGTTTTTT.

This chain connects TRBV2 to TRBJ1-1; TRBD1 agrees at 7 bases. Per the germline V gene, CDR1 is SNHLY and CDR2 is FYNNEI. Trimming removed 4 bases from V and 7 bases from J; junction bases left unmatched: 9. CDR3 size: 14 residues. In DNA, the CDR3 is TGTGCCAGCAGTGTGGACAGGACCTCTAATGAAGCTTTCTTT. This encodes CASSVDRTSNEAFF.

The chain joins TRBV5-6 to TRBJ2-1, with a weak D call TRBD2 (5 bases). This CDR3 spans 15 amino acids. The germline V gene has CDR1 SGHDT and CDR2 YYEEEE. Trimming stripped 0 bases from V and 10 bases from J, with 17 bases between. This CDR3 is CASSLGFGPRGEQFF. DNA for the CDR3: TGTGCCAGCAGCTTGGGGTTTGGGCCCCGGGGAGAGCAGTTCTTC. The full variable domain, completed using reference TRBV5-6 and TRBJ2-1, is DAGVTQSPTHLIKTRGQQVTLRCSPKSGHDTVSWYQQALGQGPQFIFQYYEEEERQRGNFPDRFSGHQFPNYSSELNVNALLLGDSALYLCASSLGFGPRGEQFFGPGTRLTVL.

The genes are TRBV4-3 and TRBJ1-2, with 10 nucleotides matching TRBD1. Germline V CDR1 and CDR2: LGHNA, YSLEER. The CDR3 loop spans 15 amino acids. The J segment lost 6 bases and the V segment lost 4 bases, leaving 8 bases of the junction unmatched. CDR3 coding DNA: TGCGCCAGCAGCCGAGGATTGACAGGGGGCGATGGCTACACCTTC. Translation: CASSRGLTGGDGYTF.

The V gene is TRBV4-3, the J gene TRBJ1-3, with a tentative D call TRBD1 (6 bases). The CDR3 loop spans 16 amino acids. Germline assignment: CDR1 LGHNA and CDR2 YSLEER. Trimming took 0 bases from V and 3 from J, leaving 12 bases between them. The CDR3 is CASSQDRGRGGNTIYF. CDR3 nucleotide sequence: TGCGCCAGCAGCCAAGATAGGGGGAGGGGTGGAAACACCATATATTTT.

This clone was recorded only once. The chain has TRBV5-4 and TRBJ1-2; D unclear. The CDR3 extends over 15 amino acids. CDR1 and CDR2 from the germline V gene are SGHNT and YYREEE (reference sequence). V was shortened by 4 bases and J by 4 bases, with 17 bases between the two germline ends. CDR3 in amino acids: CASSTPTLTFYGYTF. CDR3 in DNA: TGTGCCAGCAGCACGCCGACACTTACCTTCTATGGCTACACCTTC.

The rearrangement joins TRBV10-3 to TRBJ1-4, with 8 positions matching TRBD1. The CDR3 spans 14 residues. In germline, CDR1 is ENHRY, CDR2 SYGVKD. V lost 5 bases and J lost 5; bases outside the gene matches: 4. CDR3 region: CAISTGGLNEKLFF. The CDR3 region has the DNA TGTGCCATCAGTACAGGGGGTTTAAATGAAAAACTGTTTTTT.

CDR3 residues: CASRQTGWPQHF. The CDR3 region has the DNA TGTGCCAGCAGACAAACAGGTTGGCCCCAGCATTTT. V gene TRBV6-5 combines with J gene TRBJ1-5, with D tentatively TRBD1 (5 bases). Trimming cost V 6 bases and J 9 bases, with 12 bases left between them. Per germline, CDR1 MNHEY and CDR2 SVGAGI. There are 12 residues in the CDR3.

CDR3 amino acids: CASSYQTYEQYF. CDR3 nucleotides: TGTGCCAGCAGTTATCAGACCTACGAGCAGTACTTC. V usage is TRBV6-6 and J usage is TRBJ2-7, with D uncertain. The CDR3 totals 12 residues. Per the germline V gene, CDR1 is MNHNY and CDR2 is SVGAGI (reference sequence). V dropped 3 bases and J dropped 2 bases, with 5 bases sitting between them.

The chain is built from TRBV28 and TRBJ1-5; possible D gene TRBD1, 5 bases. This CDR3 contains 13 residues. Germline V gene sequence: CDR1 MDHEN, CDR2 SYDVKM. Deletions cut 5 bases from V and 5 bases from J, with 10 bases between. This CDR3 reads CASSPSQDQPQHF. The CDR3 DNA is TGTGCCAGCAGTCCATCACAGGATCAGCCCCAGCATTTT.

Remarks on this clone: One junction end does not reproduce the germline sequence, and a read error may be involved. The V gene is TRBV11-2, the J gene TRBJ2-7; no clear D. CDR1 and CDR2 from the germline V gene are SGHAT and FQNNGV. The CDR3 is made up of 13 amino acids. In DNA form, the CDR3 reads TGTGCCAGCAGCTTAGGGGCAGGCTACCAGCAGTACTTC. It codes for CASSLGAGYQQYF.

This rearrangement joins TRBV29-1 to TRBJ2-3; 12 nucleotides line up with TRBD2. With 3 bases clipped from V and 4 bases from J, the junction kept 23 bases outside the gene matches. CDR1 and CDR2 (germline): SQVTM, ANQGSEA. This CDR3 is 21 amino acids long. Here the CDR3 reads CSVEPIRGRASGGARPDTQYF. The CDR3, as DNA: TGCAGCGTTGAGCCTATTCGAGGGAGGGCTAGCGGGGGGGCTAGGCCAGATACGCAGTATTTT.

This chain connects TRBV30 to TRBJ2-7; D gene uncertain. V was pared by 2 bases and J by 3 bases, with 8 bases between. The CDR3 has 12 amino acids. Germline CDR1 is GTSNPN and CDR2 is SVGIG (reference sequence). The CDR3 sequence: CAWSPNFYEQYF. Written as DNA, the CDR3 is TGTGCCTGGAGTCCTAATTTCTACGAGCAGTACTTC.

V gene TRBV6-6 combines with J gene TRBJ2-7; 10 nucleotides match TRBD1. From germline, CDR1 is MNHNY and CDR2 SVGAGI (reference sequence). V trimming: 4 bases; J trimming: 1 base; junction bases outside the gene matches: 4. CDR3 length: 15 residues. DNA for the CDR3: TGTGCCAGCAGTTCTGGACAGGGGGTTTCCTACGAGCAGTACTTC. Its translation is CASSSGQGVSYEQYF.

V usage is TRBV5-6 and J usage is TRBJ2-5; D is unclear. This CDR3 comprises 12 residues. Deletions cut 4 bases from V and 1 base from J, with 5 bases between. Germline V gene data show CDR1 as SGHDT and CDR2 as YYEEEE. Here the CDR3 DNA reads TGTGCCAGCAGCCCTCCCCAAGAGACCCAGTACTTC. Its protein product is CASSPPQETQYF.

The genes are TRBV7-6 and TRBJ2-7; D is unresolved. The germline V gene encodes CDR1 SGHVS and CDR2 FNYEAQ. Deletions cut 5 bases from V and 1 base from J, with 12 bases between. The CDR3 has 14 amino acids. This chain's CDR3 is CASSADTYSYEQYF. The CDR3 coding sequence is TGTGCCAGCAGCGCCGACACCTATTCCTACGAGCAGTACTTC.

V and J are TRBV7-2 and TRBJ2-3; unclear D gene. V dropped 5 bases and J dropped 1 base, with 10 bases sitting between them. This CDR3 region has 14 residues. From germline, CDR1 is SGHTA and CDR2 FQGNSA. CDR3 protein: CASSLRLGTDTQYF. The CDR3 coding sequence is TGTGCCAGCAGCCTTAGACTCGGCACAGATACGCAGTATTTT.

This clone was detected only once. The V call is TRBV4-2, the J call TRBJ2-7; D may be TRBD1 (5 bases). This CDR3 is built from 15 residues. The germline V gene has CDR1 LGHNA and CDR2 YNFKEQ. V was pared by 1 base and J by 5 bases, with 15 bases between. The CDR3 protein is CASSQVPGFDHEQYF. The CDR3 DNA follows: TGTGCCAGCAGCCAAGTGCCAGGGTTTGATCACGAGCAGTACTTC.

This clone was seen a handful of times. The genes are TRBV9 and TRBJ2-1; 9 nucleotides line up with TRBD2. The V gene end was trimmed by 2 bases and the J gene end by 2 bases; junction bases not matched to a gene: 5. This CDR3 has 16 residues. CDR1 and CDR2 (germline): SGDLS, YYNGEE. The DNA for the CDR3 is TGTGCCAGCAGCGTGGGGGAGCGGGGGGCCTACAATGAGCAGTTCTTC. Protein: CASSVGERGAYNEQFF.

The V call is TRBV5-4, the J call TRBJ2-6; D remains unclear. Per germline, CDR1 SGHNT and CDR2 YYREEE (reference sequence). The ends were cut back, 0 bases at V and 1 base at J, with 5 bases in the middle. The CDR3 runs 15 residues. Here the CDR3 DNA reads TGTGCCAGCAGCTTGGCGGTGTCTGGGGCCAACGTCCTGACTTTC. Translating gives CASSLAVSGANVLTF.

The chain combines TRBV2 with TRBJ2-7; D is perhaps TRBD1 (6 bases). The germline V gene encodes CDR1 SNHLY and CDR2 FYNNEI. The CDR3 sequence is 15 residues long. Trimming took off 6 bases at V and 1 base at J, with 16 bases between the two ends. CDR3 loop: CASRERQVRSYEQYF. The CDR3 nucleotides read TGTGCCAGCAGAGAACGACAGGTTCGGTCCTACGAGCAGTACTTC. Full variable domain (outside the CDR3, taken from reference TRBV2 and TRBJ2-7): EPEVTQTPSHQVTQMGQEVILRCVPISNHLYFYWYRQILGQKVEFLVSFYNNEISEKSEIFDDQFSVERPDGSNFTLKIRSTKLEDSAMYFCASRERQVRSYEQYFGPGTRLTVT.

This clone is a singleton in its sample. The chain joins TRBV2 to TRBJ2-5; TRBD1 aligns across 10 bases. V gave up 6 bases and J gave up 0 bases; unmatched junction bases: 4. The CDR3 is 15 amino acids. Germline V gives CDR1 SNHLY, CDR2 FYNNEI. The CDR3 here is CASRDRGEYQETQYF. Written as DNA, the CDR3 is TGTGCCAGCAGGGACAGGGGGGAGTACCAAGAGACCCAGTACTTC.

CDR3 bases: TGTGCCAGTAGTTTAGGACAGGGTAGCACAGATACGCAGTATTTT. It is translated as CASSLGQGSTDTQYF. The chain joins TRBV19 to TRBJ2-3, with 8 bases that match TRBD1. J was trimmed by 0 bases and V by 5 bases; bases with no gene match: 4. CDR1 LNHDA and CDR2 SQIVND come from the germline V gene (reference sequence). The CDR3 totals 15 residues.

V usage is TRBV2 and J usage is TRBJ1-6; D is unclear. V lost 2 bases and J 9 bases, leaving 11 bases between the germline ends. CDR1 is SNHLY, CDR2 FYNNEI, per germline. The CDR3 has 14 amino acids. This CDR3 reads CASSETGRISPLHF. In DNA, the CDR3 is TGTGCCAGCAGTGAAACCGGGAGGATTTCACCCCTCCACTTT.

This chain links TRBV7-9 with TRBJ1-2, with a weak D call TRBD1 (6 bases). V dropped 5 bases and J dropped 3 bases, with 13 bases sitting between them. The CDR3 sequence is 14 residues long. CDR1 is SEHNR and CDR2 is FQNEAQ in the germline V gene (reference sequence). Here the CDR3 reads CASSPRTAHYGYTF. The CDR3 bases are TGTGCCAGCAGCCCGCGGACAGCGCACTATGGCTACACCTTC.

The gene calls are TRBV15 and TRBJ1-1, with D possibly TRBD1 on 5 matching bases. Germline CDR1 reads LNHNV; CDR2 reads YYDKDF (reference sequence). The CDR3 is 16 residues long. V lost 0 bases and J lost 1, with 12 bases in between. CDR3 DNA: TGTGCCACCAGCAGAGAAAGGGCGCAGGGGAACACTGAAGCTTTCTTT. Protein product: CATSRERAQGNTEAFF.

As concerns this clone: Other nucleotide sequences from this sample produce the same CDR3. J is TRBJ2-3 and V is TRBV9, with D perhaps matching TRBD2 (6 bases). Trimming pared 0 bases from V and 10 bases from J, leaving 15 bases between. Germline V gene data show CDR1 as SGDLS and CDR2 as YYNGEE. The CDR3 sequence is 14 residues long. CDR3 sequence: CASSVGLDRGAQYF. The CDR3 region has the DNA TGTGCCAGCAGCGTAGGACTAGATCGGGGCGCGCAGTATTTT. The full variable domain, with the rest looked up from reference TRBV9 and TRBJ2-3, is DSGVTQTPKHLITATGQRVTLRCSPRSGDLSVYWYQQSLDQGLQFLIQYYNGEERAKGNILERFSAQQFPDLHSELNLSSLELGDSALYFCASSVGLDRGAQYFGPGTRLTVL.